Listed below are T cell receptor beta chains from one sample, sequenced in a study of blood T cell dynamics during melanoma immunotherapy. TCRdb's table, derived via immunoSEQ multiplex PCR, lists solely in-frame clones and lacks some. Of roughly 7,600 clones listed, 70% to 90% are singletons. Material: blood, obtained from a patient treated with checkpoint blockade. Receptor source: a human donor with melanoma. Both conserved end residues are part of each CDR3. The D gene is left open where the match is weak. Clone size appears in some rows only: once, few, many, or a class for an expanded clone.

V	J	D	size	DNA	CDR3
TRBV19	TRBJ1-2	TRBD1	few	TGTGCCAGTAGTCAGGGGGCGCGAAGGGATGGCTACACCTTC	CASSQGARRDGYTF
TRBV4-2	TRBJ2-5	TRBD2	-	TGTGCCAGCAGCCGCGGGGGACTAGAGACCCAAGAGACCCAGTACTTC	CASSRGGLETQETQYF
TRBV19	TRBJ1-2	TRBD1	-	TGTGCCAGTAGCTCAGGGGGTCTGTATGGCTACACCTTC	CASSSGGLYGYTF
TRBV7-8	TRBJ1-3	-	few	TGTGCCAGCAGGAACGGAAACACCATATATTTT	CASRNGNTIYF
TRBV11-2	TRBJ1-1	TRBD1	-	TGTGCCAGCAGCGTGCGACAGGGCTTGAACACTGAAGCTTTCTTT	CASSVRQGLNTEAFF
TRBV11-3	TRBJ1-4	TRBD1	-	TGTGCCAGCAGCTTAAGGGGGCAGGGGGTAAAAACAACTAATGAAAAACTGTTTTTT	CASSLRGQGVKTTNEKLFF
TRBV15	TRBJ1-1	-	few	TGTGCCACCAGCAGACCAGGTCGAGGGGGCACTGAAGCTTTCTTT	CATSRPGRGGTEAFF
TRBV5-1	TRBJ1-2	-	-	TGCGCCAGCAGCTTGGGTCAGGGCGACCGCTATGGCTACACCTTC	CASSLGQGDRYGYTF
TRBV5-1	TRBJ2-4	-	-	TGCGCCAGCAGCGTCCAAGCAGAGAGGGACATTCAGTACTTC	CASSVQAERDIQYF
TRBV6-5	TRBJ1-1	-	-	TGTGCCAGCAGCCTCCCCGGGGGCGTAGGAACTGAAGCTTTCTTT	CASSLPGGVGTEAFF
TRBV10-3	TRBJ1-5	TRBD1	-	TGTGCCATCAGTGAGCAACGGACAGGAGCATATAGCAATCAGCCCCAGCATTTT	CAISEQRTGAYSNQPQHF
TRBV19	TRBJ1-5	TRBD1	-	TGTGCCAGTAGTATAGTCTTCGGAGGACAGGGAGGAAGCAATCAGCCCCAGCATTTT	CASSIVFGGQGGSNQPQHF
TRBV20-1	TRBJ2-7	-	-	TGCAGTGCTAGAGATGCCTACGAGCAGTACTTC	CSARDAYEQYF
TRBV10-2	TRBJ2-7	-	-	TGCGCCAGCAGTGAGATCTTCTACGAGCAGTACTTC	CASSEIFYEQYF
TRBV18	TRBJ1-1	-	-	TGTGCCAGCTCACCAGACTGGGAGACTGAAGCTTTCTTT	CASSPDWETEAFF
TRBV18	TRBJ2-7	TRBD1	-	TGTGCCAGCTCACCTGGGACAGTCTCCTACGAGCAGTACTTC	CASSPGTVSYEQYF
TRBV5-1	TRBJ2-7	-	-	TGCGCCAGCAGCGTAGTGCCCGGGAATCTCCTCTACGAGCAGTACTTC	CASSVVPGNLLYEQYF
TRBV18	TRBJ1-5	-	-	TGTGCCAGCTCACCAACAGGGACCTATTCCAATCAGCCCCAGCATTTT	CASSPTGTYSNQPQHF
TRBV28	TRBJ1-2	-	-	TGTGCCAGCAGGAGAGGAGGGGATCGGGGCTACACCTTC	CASRRGGDRGYTF
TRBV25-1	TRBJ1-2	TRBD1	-	TGTGCCAGCAGTGAATTCGGGACAGGGAGAGGGTATGGCTACACCTTC	CASSEFGTGRGYGYTF
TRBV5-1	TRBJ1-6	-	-	TGCGCCAGCAGCTTGCTGGAGGGTAATTCACCCCTCCACTTT	CASSLLEGNSPLHF
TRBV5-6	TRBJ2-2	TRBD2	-	TGTGCCAGCAGCTTAGTTGCGGGAGGCAACACCGGGGAGCTGTTTTTT	CASSLVAGGNTGELFF
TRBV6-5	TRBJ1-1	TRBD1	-	TGTGCCAGCAGCCGTTCCCTGACAGGGGACACTGAAGCTTTCTTT	CASSRSLTGDTEAFF
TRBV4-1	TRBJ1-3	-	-	TGCGCCAGCAGCCAAGTCCGAGGGTCTGGAAACACCATATATTTT	CASSQVRGSGNTIYF
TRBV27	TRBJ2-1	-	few	TGTGCCAGCAGTTTAGGCGGGACTTACAATGAGCAGTTCTTC	CASSLGGTYNEQFF
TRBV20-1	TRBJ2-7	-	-	TGCAGTGCTAAGGGGCCCTACGAGCAGTACTTC	CSAKGPYEQYF
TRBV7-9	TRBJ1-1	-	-	TGTGCCAGCAGCTTAGAAGACACTGAAGCTTTCTTT	CASSLEDTEAFF
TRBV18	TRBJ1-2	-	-	TGTGCCAGCTCACTAACCGGCGACCGGGGAAGCTACACCTTC	CASSLTGDRGSYTF
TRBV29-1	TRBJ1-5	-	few	TGCAGCGTTGGTGAAGGGAGCAATCAGCCCCAGCATTTT	CSVGEGSNQPQHF
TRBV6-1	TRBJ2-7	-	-	TGTGCCAGCAGTGAAAAGGGCCACGAGCAGTACTTC	CASSEKGHEQYF
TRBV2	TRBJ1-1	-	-	TGTGCCGGGAGCCGGCAGAACACTGAAGCTTTCTTT	CAGSRQNTEAFF
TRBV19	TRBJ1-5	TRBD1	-	TGTGCCAGTAGTTCGACAGGGGGGTCGTTTCAGCCCCAGCATTTT	CASSSTGGSFQPQHF
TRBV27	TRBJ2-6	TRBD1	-	TGTGCCAGCACTCGAAGGACAGGGGGCTCTGGGGCCAACGTCCTGACTTTC	CASTRRTGGSGANVLTF
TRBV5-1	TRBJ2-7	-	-	TGCGCCAGCAGCTTGCTTGGGTATCAGCAGTACTTC	CASSLLGYQQYF
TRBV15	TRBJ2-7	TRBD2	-	TGTGCCACCAGCAGAGACCCTCGAACTAGCGGGGGCTCCTACGAGCAGTACTTC	CATSRDPRTSGGSYEQYF
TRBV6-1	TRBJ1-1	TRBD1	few	TGTGCCAGCAGGGACAGGTATAACACTGAAGCTTTCTTT	CASRDRYNTEAFF
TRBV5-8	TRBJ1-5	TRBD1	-	TGTGCCAGCAGCCTGGGACAGGCCGGCAATCAGCCCCAGCATTTT	CASSLGQAGNQPQHF
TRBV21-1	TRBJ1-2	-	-	TGTGCCAGCAGCATTTCCCTGACAGGGCCTCCCTATGGCTACACCTTC	CASSISLTGPPYGYTF
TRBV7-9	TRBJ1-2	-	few	TGTGCCAGCAGCGTCCTGGGAATGGAAACGGCTAACTATGGCTACACCTTC	CASSVLGMETANYGYTF
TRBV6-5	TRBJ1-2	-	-	TGTGCCAGCAGTTACAGTTCACAGTTTTATGGCTACACCTTC	CASSYSSQFYGYTF
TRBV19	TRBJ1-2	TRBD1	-	TGTGCCAGTCAGGGGGACCGGTATGGCTACACCTTC	CASQGDRYGYTF
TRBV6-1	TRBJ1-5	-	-	TGTGCCAGCTCTCAGGGGCATCAGCCCCAGCATTTT	CASSQGHQPQHF
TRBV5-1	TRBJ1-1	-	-	TGCGCCAGCAGCTTGCCACAGGGAATTGAAGCTTTCTTT	CASSLPQGIEAFF
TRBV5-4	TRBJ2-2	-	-	TGTGCCAGCAGCTTAGGTTCAGGGTACGAGACCGGGGAGCTGTTTTTT	CASSLGSGYETGELFF
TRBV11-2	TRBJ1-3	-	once	TGTGCCAGCAGCTTTACACAGCGCTCTGGAAACACCATATATTTT	CASSFTQRSGNTIYF
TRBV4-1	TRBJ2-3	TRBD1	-	TGCGCCAGCAGCCCGGACAGGGGAGGGACAGATACGCAGTATTTT	CASSPDRGGTDTQYF
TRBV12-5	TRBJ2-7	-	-	TGTGCTAGTGGTTTGGGGCAGCTGTCCTACGAGCAGTACTTC	CASGLGQLSYEQYF
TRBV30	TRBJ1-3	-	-	TGTGCCTGGAGTGACCCCGGCGGGGTGGACGGAAACACCATATATTTT	CAWSDPGGVDGNTIYF
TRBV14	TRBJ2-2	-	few	TGTGCCAGCAGTCAGCACCCGACGAACACCGGGGAGCTGTTTTTT	CASSQHPTNTGELFF
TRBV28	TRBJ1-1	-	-	TGTGCCAGCAGGGGGTCCGCAGGGAGGGACACTGAAGCTTTCTTT	CASRGSAGRDTEAFF